The 7 T cell receptor beta chains listed next were all sequenced from one sample in a study of OX40 agonist ivuxolimab in advanced cancers. Profiling relied on immunoSEQ multiplex PCR, and the TCRdb table lists in-frame clones only, not all of them. The table has about 89,000 clones, more than 70% seen once; the top ten hold about 0.31%. The source material was CD4+ or CD8+ T cells sorted from blood, sampled in a trial of the OX40 agonist ivuxolimab. These TCRs come from an adult with an advanced solid tumor such as melanoma, head and neck, liver or kidney cancer.

This chain links TRBV10-2 with TRBJ2-5; the match to TRBD1 covers 11 bases. This CDR3 comprises 16 residues. The V gene end was trimmed by 8 bases and the J gene end by 5 bases; junction bases not matched to a gene: 13. Germline-derived CDR1 and CDR2 are WSHSY and SAAADI. The CDR3 sequence is CASQGTGGVMRETQYF. Written as DNA, the CDR3 is TGCGCCAGCCAGGGGACAGGGGGGGTGATGCGGGAGACCCAGTACTTC.

The chain is built from TRBV5-6 and TRBJ1-1; D is unclear. The CDR3 loop spans 17 amino acids. V dropped 4 bases and J dropped 0 bases, with 19 bases sitting between them. Germline CDR1 and CDR2: SGHDT and YYEEEE. The CDR3 loop is CASSPGPARRMNTEAFF. CDR3 DNA: TGTGCCAGCAGCCCGGGCCCCGCGCGCAGAATGAACACTGAAGCTTTCTTT.

V usage is TRBV19 and J usage is TRBJ2-5, with 9 bases matching TRBD1. The germline CDR1 and CDR2 sequences are LNHDA and SQIVND (reference sequence). The CDR3 contains 14 residues. V gave up 4 bases and J gave up 7 bases; unmatched junction bases: 7. DNA for the CDR3: TGTGCCAGTAGTAGAACAGGGGGCGCGACGACCCAGTACTTC. Amino acid sequence: CASSRTGGATTQYF.

The chain links TRBV19 to TRBJ2-7, with D perhaps assigned TRBD1 or TRBD2 (5 bases each). Trimming shortened V by 8 bases and J by 0 bases, and 11 bases separated the two germline ends. CDR1 and CDR2 from the germline V gene are LNHDA and SQIVND (reference sequence). The CDR3 has 13 residues. The CDR3 protein is CASAGTASYEQYF. CDR3 sequence (DNA): TGTGCCAGTGCCGGGACGGCCTCCTACGAGCAGTACTTC.

CDR3 sequence reads: CASSRPGQGYTEAFF. CDR3 nucleotide sequence: TGCGCCAGCAGCAGGCCGGGACAGGGATACACTGAAGCTTTCTTT. The chain employs TRBV5-1 and TRBJ1-1, with TRBD1 identical over 9 bases. In germline, CDR1 is SGHRS, CDR2 YFSETQ. The CDR3 has 15 amino acids. The V and J ends lost 4 bases and 3 bases, in that order; junction bases with no gene match: 7.

In this sample, this clone turned up a few times. V usage is TRBV4-3 and J usage is TRBJ2-5; weak D call: TRBD2 (6 bases). Germline-derived CDR1 and CDR2 are LGHNA and YSLEER. This CDR3 region has 14 residues. Trimming stripped 2 bases from V and 5 bases from J, with 12 bases between. The CDR3 loop is CASSQPGLGETQYF. The CDR3 DNA reads TGCGCCAGCAGCCAACCGGGACTGGGGGAGACCCAGTACTTC.

This clone was counted a single time. The V and J genes are TRBV27 and TRBJ1-1; D not certain. Deletions cut 3 bases from V and 1 base from J, with 9 bases between. Per germline, CDR1 MNHEY and CDR2 SMNVEV (reference sequence). This CDR3 is built from 14 residues. CDR3 in DNA: TGTGCCAGCAGTTTTAGGCCGGCGAACACTGAAGCTTTCTTT. It encodes CASSFRPANTEAFF.